The T cell receptor (beta chain) described here comes from a study of T cells in localized non-small cell lung cancer. Study-level findings and limits: Higher blood T cell density tracked longer overall survival.

This clone was recorded a few times. The antigen remains unidentified. Generated by immunoSEQ multiplex PCR, the TCRdb table keeps only in-frame clones and is missing some. The table includes about 19,000 clones, about 89% detected once. The source material was peripheral blood, sampled before any cancer treatment. This receptor was taken from a male donor older than 55 with stage I squamous cell lung carcinoma.

The DNA of the CDR3 is TGCAGTGCGAACCGGGAGCAAAAACTGTTTTTT. Its protein product is CSANREQKLFF. The chain is built from TRBV20-1 and TRBJ1-4; no clear D. This CDR3 spans 11 amino acids. Germline V gene data show CDR1 as DFQATT and CDR2 as SNEGSKA (reference sequence). With 6 bases removed from V and 9 bases from J, the gap between germline ends came to 11 bases.